Listed below are T cell receptor beta chains from one sample, sequenced in a study of CD8+ T cells in alopecia areata. Here immunoSEQ multiplex PCR was the method, and the copy in TCRdb shows in-frame clones only, minus some. The sample holds 250,000 to 300,000 clones, roughly 64% seen once. The sample consisted of CD4+ T cells sorted from blood, taken at week 24, from a patient treated with tofacitinib. The receptors derive from a human donor with alopecia areata. CDR3s include the opening cysteine and the closing phenylalanine or tryptophan. Each record gives: clone size, V gene, CDR3 protein. The listing skips clone size in some rows; elsewhere it reads once, few, many or a size class.

.	TRBV5-4	CASSLGKGTTKNIQYF
.	TRBV25-1	CASSDLGRVSDTQYF
.	TRBV30	CAWSEGQLTGNTIYF
.	TRBV10-3	CAISRQEEETQYF
.	TRBV30	CAWTPGTGGNYGYTF
.	TRBV6-5	CASSYPGQGIYEQYF
.	TRBV7-9	CASSDTQGNQPQHF
once	TRBV30	CAWSVTRLATDNEQFF
.	TRBV25-1	CASSPSTDASYEQYF
.	TRBV2	CASSWDATEGGYTF
.	TRBV14	CASSPPPGRQETQYF
few	TRBV4-3	CASSQQEGQGLVMNTEAFF
.	TRBV5-6	CASSFGTGRSYEQYF
few	TRBV19	CASLPGQGRGYGYTF
.	TRBV5-1	CASSLWAAENNEQFF
.	TRBV6-5	CASRQGIQTEAFF
once	TRBV30	CAADPGTYGYTF
.	TRBV5-1	CASSSQGRETQYF
.	TRBV5-4	CASSGRQQINYGYTF
.	TRBV7-9	CASSLLASGTDTQYF
.	TRBV9	CASSPLGGGADTQYF
.	TRBV9	CASSVESRRGMYGYTF
few	TRBV5-6	CASSSGRARRTDTQYF
.	TRBV30	CAWSVTGYGYTF
.	TRBV14	CASSRQTNTEAFF
few	TRBV29-1	CSAKDRVITETQYF